This T cell receptor (beta chain) was obtained from a study of early T cells in non-severe SARS-CoV-2 infection. For the study at large: Whole-blood bulk RNA, unsorted, was sequenced, and chains were unpaired.

This clonotype was seen a handful of times. CDR3 length: 14 amino acids. Between the trimmed V and J ends, which lost 5 bases and 2 bases, there was a span of 9 bases. Germline V gene lookup returns CDR1 LGHNA and CDR2 YNFKEQ. TCRdb itself ran the 5' RACE reads through MiXCR, one entry per CDR3 protein. This sample has fewer than 85,000 distinct CDR3 sequences, with roughly an eighth found just once. Specimen: whole blood. The origin of this receptor is an adult who was a healthcare worker with PCR-confirmed SARS-CoV-2 infection or an uninfected control (not recorded which). The chain employs TRBV4-2 and TRBJ2-2; D remains unclear. The CDR3 region is CASSYSPNTGELFF. CDR3 DNA: TGTGCCAGCAGCTATAGCCCTAACACCGGGGAGCTGTTTTTT.